These T cell receptor beta chains were read from a single sample in a study of TIL therapy for anti-PD-1-resistant metastatic lung cancer. Using immunoSEQ multiplex PCR, the repertoire was profiled, and TCRdb retains in-frame clones only, with some absent. The sample contains nearly 15,000 clones, 86% of which appear only once. This specimen consisted of blood, obtained at baseline. The receptor set was obtained from a person aged 25-79 years with non-small cell lung cancer. Each CDR3 is given with its conserved first and last residue. A D gene is named only where the DNA matches it firmly. Rows give clone size only sometimes, using once, few, many, or a class for an expanded clone.

v_call	j_call	clone_size	d_call	cdr3_nt	cdr3_aa
TRBV9	TRBJ1-4	-	-	TGTGCCAGCAGCGTAGATAGACAGCTTAATGAAAAACTGTTTTTT	CASSVDRQLNEKLFF
TRBV5-1	TRBJ1-1	-	-	TGCGCCAGCAGCTTGGGAGGGACAAGCCACCCTGAAGCTTTCTTT	CASSLGGTSHPEAFF
TRBV19	TRBJ1-3	-	-	TGTGCCAGTAGTATGGGCCCTAGGGCTGGAAACACCATATATTTT	CASSMGPRAGNTIYF
TRBV7-9	TRBJ2-3	-	-	TGTGCCAGCAGCTTAGCCCCCTCGGACTGGGCAGATACGCAGTATTTT	CASSLAPSDWADTQYF
TRBV7-2	TRBJ2-7	-	-	TGTGCCAGCAGCTTGGGGACGTACTCCTACGAGCAGTACTTC	CASSLGTYSYEQYF
TRBV5-5	TRBJ1-6	once	-	TGTGCCAGCAGCATCGGACCGAGACTTGAGAGTTCACCCCTCCACTTT	CASSIGPRLESSPLHF
TRBV5-5	TRBJ1-4	-	TRBD1	TGTGCCAGCAGCTTGGCAGTCGGGACAGGGGAAGAAAAACTGTTTTTT	CASSLAVGTGEEKLFF
TRBV7-9	TRBJ2-1	-	-	TGTGCCAGCAGCGGGCGGAGTAGGGAGGCCTACAATGAGCAGTTCTTC	CASSGRSREAYNEQFF
TRBV4-1	TRBJ2-6	-	-	TGCGCCAGCAGCCAAGGGCAGGGGGGCTCTGGGGCCAACGTCCTGACTTTC	CASSQGQGGSGANVLTF
TRBV9	TRBJ1-1	-	-	TGTGCCAGCGGTACATCACAGAACACTGAAGCTTTCTTT	CASGTSQNTEAFF
TRBV14	TRBJ1-2	-	-	TGTGCCAGCAGCCAAGATCGGGCAAGTGACTATGGCTACACCTTC	CASSQDRASDYGYTF
TRBV5-1	TRBJ2-5	-	-	TGCGCCAGCAGCTTGCCGAGGCAGATTTTTCAAGAGACCCAGTACTTC	CASSLPRQIFQETQYF
TRBV19	TRBJ2-3	-	-	TGTGCCAGTAGTATAAGGGGGACGGAAGTCACAGATACGCAGTATTTT	CASSIRGTEVTDTQYF
TRBV7-6	TRBJ2-1	-	-	TGTGCCAGCAGCTATCGACAGGAGGTCAATGAGCAGTTCTTC	CASSYRQEVNEQFF
TRBV19	TRBJ2-1	-	TRBD2	TGTGCCAGTAGTAAAGTAGCGGGGGGCGCCAATGAGCAGTTCTTC	CASSKVAGGANEQFF